This T cell receptor beta chain emerged from a study of blood T cell repertoires in COVID-19. Generated by immunoSEQ multiplex PCR, the TCRdb table keeps only in-frame clones and is missing some. Among 350,000 to 400,000 clones listed, around 89% were seen once. This CDR3 is built from 17 residues. The V gene end was trimmed by 10 bases and the J gene end by 6 bases; junction bases not matched to a gene: 18. Germline CDR1 SGHVS, CDR2 FNYEAQ. Ages ranged from roughly 18 to 100 years, with residence in about two dozen US areas. The study counted Cohort 3 donors as recovered given two negative PCRs, clearance, or symptom resolution.

Sequencing input: PBMCs or T cells enriched from blood (not recorded which). The source of this sequence is a woman aged 18-35 years who had recovered from COVID-19. The genes are TRBV7-6 and TRBJ2-2; 9 bases are shared with TRBD1. As DNA, the CDR3 is TGTGCCACCAACCCCGGGACAGGGCAGACTTTGGCCGGGGAGCTGTTTTTT. Residues: CATNPGTGQTLAGELFF.